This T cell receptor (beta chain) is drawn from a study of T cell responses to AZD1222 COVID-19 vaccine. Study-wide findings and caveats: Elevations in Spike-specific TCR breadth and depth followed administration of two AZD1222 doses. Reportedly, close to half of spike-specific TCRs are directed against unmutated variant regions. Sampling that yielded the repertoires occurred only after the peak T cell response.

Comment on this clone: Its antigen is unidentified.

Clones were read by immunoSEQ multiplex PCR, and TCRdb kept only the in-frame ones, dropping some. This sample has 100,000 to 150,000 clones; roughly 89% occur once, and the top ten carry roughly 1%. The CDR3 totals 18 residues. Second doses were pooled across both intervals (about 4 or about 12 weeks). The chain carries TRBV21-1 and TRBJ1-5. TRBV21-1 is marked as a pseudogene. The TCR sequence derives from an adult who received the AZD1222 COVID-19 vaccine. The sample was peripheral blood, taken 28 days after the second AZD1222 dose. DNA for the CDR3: TGTGCCAGCAGCAAACCGGCTGAGACGGCTAATAGCAATCAGCCCCAGCATTTT. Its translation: CASSKPAETANSNQPQHF.